This TCR beta chain was identified during a study of blood T cell repertoires in COVID-19 (dated by TCRdb to about 2020). About the study as a whole: Samples covering the acute and convalescent phases of COVID-19 were provided by collaborators in the United States, Italy and Spain. The prospective study material was composed of cDNA or gDNA derived from T cells, B-cell-depleted T cells, or PBMCs. The dataset comprised deeply sampled blood TCRbeta repertoires from subjects exposed to, actively infected with, or recovered from COVID-19. The repertoires were released in a freely available public database intended as a resource for research on the immune response to SARS-CoV-2. The samples were drawn from the first 160 participants of the ongoing ImmuneRACE study and from about 1,200 subjects provided by 6 global collaborators. Sample metadata almost always included a de-identified subject ID, COVID-19 status, age in years and sex. Where HLA class I and class II types were available, the types were taken from metadata supplied by the sample provider, not from assay-based typing. Study-wide conclusions, independent of this receptor: The amount of clinical and demographic metadata varied by source and participant and was provided uncurated.

The immunoSEQ Assay, a bias-controlled multiplex PCR, was used to amplify TCRbeta CDR3 regions from genomic DNA. The authors' analysis ran thus. Within the assay, amplification of reference gene primers was used to estimate how many nucleated cells each sample contained. Sequence reads were collapsed and filtered to measure the absolute abundance of every unique TCRbeta CDR3 rearrangement. For each sample, productive Simpson clonality was calculated by taking the square root of Simpson's diversity index across productive rearrangements. This is the immuneACCESS table as TCRdb keeps it, with only in-frame sequences that have V and J called. A part of the clones is gone; compared with another copy, unresolved V genes explain less than half, and the rest is unexplained. V, J and clone size are those of that table, while D and trimming were read from the DNA. In all, the sample holds under 200,000 clones, and around 86% of those were seen once. The top ten clones comprise around 5% of the sample.

In the prospective study, participants were about 18 to 100 years old, resided in 20 to 30 geographic areas of the United States, and were enrolled through a virtual design. To assign participants to cohorts, the prospective study relied on clinical history that participants themselves reported in a screening survey and a study questionnaire. In the prospective study, whole blood, serum and a nasopharyngeal or oropharyngeal swab were collected from each participant by mobile phlebotomists. Prospective study participants could optionally give additional blood draws and questionnaires over an approximately two-month period. Blood samples from the prospective study were shipped frozen or at room temperature prior to DNA extraction. Remarks on this clone: Its antigen is currently not known. Base qualities are not recorded, but no much larger clone differs from it by a single base.

The sequence came from a man between 40 and 49 years old with acute COVID-19. Material: PBMCs or T cells enriched from blood (not recorded which).

The bases read TGCAGCGTTCGGGCCAGCGGACAGAAAGAGACCCAGTACTTC. This codes for CSVRASGQKETQYF. The rearranged chain carries TRBV29-1 and TRBJ2-5; a tentative D match to TRBD1 spans 6 bases. The CDR3 numbers 14 residues from cysteine through phenylalanine. Only the CDR3 region is kept as DNA, spanning 42 bases read in frame from base 1. The germline V gene yields SQVTM for CDR1 and ANQGSEA for CDR2. V is cut by 5 bases and J by 3 bases, and the space between the germline ends is 16 bases.